This T cell receptor beta chain was sequenced during a study of OX40 agonist ivuxolimab in advanced cancers. From germline, CDR1 is SGHNT and CDR2 YENEEA. V was clipped by 5 bases and J by 4 bases; unmatched bases: 7. This CDR3 is 15 amino acids long. Some clones are missing from TCRdb's copy, which holds only in-frame ones; the method was immunoSEQ multiplex PCR. The sample shows 66,000 or so clones, about 85% of them seen only once. V is TRBV11-3 and J is TRBJ2-3; 9 nucleotides match TRBD1. Source: CD4+ or CD8+ T cells sorted from blood, taken in a trial of the OX40 agonist ivuxolimab. This clonotype was sampled from an adult with an advanced solid tumor such as melanoma, head and neck, liver or kidney cancer. The CDR3 DNA sequence: TGTGCCAGCAGCCCGAGGACAGGGGAGGCAGATACGCAGTATTTT. Residues: CASSPRTGEADTQYF. The full variable domain, in which reference TRBV11-3 and TRBJ2-3 provide the parts outside the CDR3, is EAGVVQSPRYKIIEKKQPVAFWCNPISGHNTLYWYLQNLGQGPELLIRYENEEAVDDSQLPKDRFSAERLKGVDSTLKIQPAELGDSAVYLCASSPRTGEADTQYFGPGTRLTVL.